This T cell receptor (beta chain) is from a study of blood T cell repertoires in COVID-19. On the study more broadly: From the United States, Italy and Spain came samples of acute and convalescent COVID-19. In each case, the material was cDNA or gDNA derived from T cells, B-cell-depleted T cells, or PBMCs.

Study processing details: Amplification of reference gene primers provided the estimated nucleated cell counts. The table came from immunoSEQ multiplex PCR; TCRdb's copy has only in-frame clones and leaves some out. From that table come the V and J calls and clone size; the DNA was used to work out D and trimming. The table has about 150,000 clones, approximately 85% seen once; the top ten hold approximately 6.9%. V gave up 5 bases and J gave up 7 bases; unmatched junction bases: 5. This CDR3 has 14 residues. Germline V lookup: CDR1 LNHNV, CDR2 YYDKDF (reference sequence). The chain joins TRBV15 to TRBJ1-6, with 7 bases aligning to TRBD1. Sequencing input: peripheral blood. This clonotype was obtained from a man older than 75 with COVID-19, enrolled during active disease. The chain's CDR3 is CATSGGGRNSPLHF. The CDR3 DNA reads TGTGCCACCAGCGGAGGGGGCAGGAATTCACCCCTCCACTTT.